The rows below give T cell receptor beta chains drawn from one sample of a study of radiation and T cells in renal cell carcinoma. Libraries were prepared by immunoSEQ multiplex PCR; TCRdb keeps only in-frame clonotypes and omits some of them. The table includes 70,000 to 90,000 clones, about 86% detected once. The starting material was blood, obtained from a patient whose treatment included radiotherapy and nephrectomy. The receptors stem from a woman between 45 and 65 years old with renal cell carcinoma. Each CDR3 is given with its conserved first and last residue. A D gene is named only where the DNA matches it firmly. Only some rows state a clone size, as once, few, many or a class for expanded clones.

>-|-|TRBJ2-3|TRBV13
TGTGCCAGCAGCCTCAGTGAGGATACGCAGTATTTT
CASSLSEDTQYF
>-|-|TRBJ1-2|TRBV12-5
TGTGCTAGTGGTTTGTTGGACAGCAACTATGGCTACACCTTC
CASGLLDSNYGYTF
>TRBD1|-|TRBJ2-7|TRBV5-4
TGTGCCAGCAGCTTCCTACAGGGGTCCTCCTACGAGCAGTACTTC
CASSFLQGSSYEQYF
>TRBD2|-|TRBJ2-3|TRBV6-5
TGTGCCAGCAGAGGAGCCGGGGGGGGCACAGATACGCAGTATTTT
CASRGAGGGTDTQYF
>-|-|TRBJ2-5|TRBV5-1
TGCGCCAGCAGCTTGGACGACTTCCGGACCCAGTACTTC
CASSLDDFRTQYF
>TRBD2|-|TRBJ2-3|TRBV28
TGTGCCAGCAGTTCCCCCCTGGCATCGCGGGGGGGCGCAGATACGCAGTATTTT
CASSSPLASRGGADTQYF
>TRBD1|-|TRBJ2-7|TRBV14
TGTGCCAGCAGCCACAGAGACAGGGGGCTCTACGAGCAGTACTTC
CASSHRDRGLYEQYF
>TRBD1|-|TRBJ2-6|TRBV7-8
TGTGCCAGCAGCAAGAGGGACAGGCCCAGCTCTGGGGCCAACGTCCTGACTTTC
CASSKRDRPSSGANVLTF
>TRBD1|-|TRBJ2-5|TRBV2
TGTGCCAGCAGTGGAGGACTGGGACAGGGTAGTGAGACCCAGTACTTC
CASSGGLGQGSETQYF
>-|-|TRBJ2-7|TRBV5-1
TGCGCCAGCAGCTACGGGACGGCCAACTCCTACGAGCAGTACTTC
CASSYGTANSYEQYF
>-|-|TRBJ2-5|TRBV19
TGTGCCAGTAGTACCCAACCCGTGGGGGGTAAAGAGACCCAGTACTTC
CASSTQPVGGKETQYF
>-|once|TRBJ2-3|TRBV15
TGTGCCACCAGCATCCCCTTACAAGGGGGGGGAGATACGCAGTATTTT
CATSIPLQGGGDTQYF
>-|-|TRBJ1-4|TRBV19
TGTGCCAGTGGCTACCGCAGGGGCGGCGAAAAACTGTTTTTT
CASGYRRGGEKLFF
>-|-|TRBJ2-7|TRBV19
TGTGCCAGTGGCGTCTACGAGCAGTACTTC
CASGVYEQYF
>TRBD1|-|TRBJ1-5|TRBV7-9
TGTGCCAGCAGCAGCCGACAGGGTAGCAATCAGCCCCAGCATTTT
CASSSRQGSNQPQHF
>-|-|TRBJ1-6|TRBV5-1
TGCGCCAGCAAGACCAATTCCTATAATTCACCCCTCCACTTT
CASKTNSYNSPLHF
>-|-|TRBJ1-1|TRBV27
TGTGCCAGCAGTTTAGGGGTCAAGGCCACTGAAGCTTTCTTT
CASSLGVKATEAFF
>TRBD1|few|TRBJ1-4|TRBV30
TGTGCCTGGAGTGTACAGGGGGCGCGACGAGGTGAAAAACTGTTTTTT
CAWSVQGARRGEKLFF
>-|-|TRBJ1-5|TRBV19
TGTGCCAGTAGTTCCCACACAAATCAGCCCCAGCATTTT
CASSSHTNQPQHF
>-|once|TRBJ2-7|TRBV19
TGTGCCAGTAGTACTGGGACGTTTTCCTACGAGCAGTACTTC
CASSTGTFSYEQYF
>TRBD1|-|TRBJ1-6|TRBV19
TGTGCCAGGCGAAGCGGGACAGGTGATTATAATTCACCCCTCCACTTT
CARRSGTGDYNSPLHF
>-|-|TRBJ2-7|TRBV19
TGTGCCAGTAGTCCCCGGGCGGGGAGGGAGCAGTACTTC
CASSPRAGREQYF
>-|few|TRBJ1-1|TRBV4-2
TGTGCCAGCAGCCAAGATAGCTGGAACACTGAAGCTTTCTTT
CASSQDSWNTEAFF
>-|-|TRBJ2-7|TRBV5-1
TGCGCCAGCAGCCCCAAGGACGGCTACGAGCAGTACTTC
CASSPKDGYEQYF
>-|-|TRBJ1-3|TRBV20-1
TGCAGTGCTACTCGAGGAAACACCATATATTTT
CSATRGNTIYF
>TRBD2|-|TRBJ2-3|TRBV5-1
TGCGCCAGCAGCTTGTTGCGGGAGAAAGATACGCAGTATTTT
CASSLLREKDTQYF
>TRBD2|-|TRBJ2-1|TRBV5-4
TGTGCCAGCAGCTTGGGGGCCCTAGCGGGAGTCGATGAGCAGTTCTTC
CASSLGALAGVDEQFF
>-|-|TRBJ1-2|TRBV11-2
TGTGCCAGCAGCACCCTTTCCGGTACCGGGGGGCATGGCTACACCTTC
CASSTLSGTGGHGYTF
>-|-|TRBJ1-1|TRBV7-8
TGTGCCAGCACCTTAGGGGGGAACACTGAAGCTTTCTTT
CASTLGGNTEAFF
>-|-|TRBJ1-3|TRBV28
TGTGCCAGCAGTTTCCCCACAGGGACTGGAAACACCATATATTTT
CASSFPTGTGNTIYF
>TRBD1|few|TRBJ1-1|TRBV19
TGTGCCAGTAGCTTTCCAGGGGGCACTGAAGCTTTCTTT
CASSFPGGTEAFF
>-|-|TRBJ2-3|TRBV27
TGTGCCAGCAGCTTGGATGGGACACAACCCCTCGAGCAGTATTTT
CASSLDGTQPLEQYF
>-|-|TRBJ2-7|TRBV6-6
TGTGCCAGCAGTCCCCGGGACTTAACGGGGGAGCAGTACTTC
CASSPRDLTGEQYF
>-|-|TRBJ1-1|TRBV18
TGTGCCAGCTCACCACCGGGGGGACACACTGAAGCTTTCTTT
CASSPPGGHTEAFF
>TRBD2|-|TRBJ2-1|TRBV7-9
TGTGCCAGCAGCCCGCGGGGGAACAGTTACAATGAGCAGTTCTTC
CASSPRGNSYNEQFF
>-|-|TRBJ2-3|TRBV6-1
TGTGCCAGCAGTGAAACGAGGCAGGACACAGATACGCAGTATTTT
CASSETRQDTDTQYF
>TRBD1|-|TRBJ1-3|TRBV5-3
TGTGCCAGAAGCTTGACAGGGGGTTCTGGAAACACCATATATTTT
CARSLTGGSGNTIYF
>TRBD2|few|TRBJ2-7|TRBV7-3
TGTGCCAGCAGCCCATTGGGCCTAGCGGGAGAGCGGTACTTC
CASSPLGLAGERYF
>TRBD2|-|TRBJ2-5|TRBV7-2
TGTGCCAGCAGCTTAGATTCAGTAGCGGGCCCGGAGACCCAGTACTTC
CASSLDSVAGPETQYF
>TRBD2|-|TRBJ2-7|TRBV10-2
TGCGCCAGCAGGCCGGGGGGCTACGAGCAGTACTTC
CASRPGGYEQYF
>TRBD1|-|TRBJ1-5|TRBV18
TGTGCCAGCTCAACGGGACAGGAAACCAATCAGCCCCAGCATTTT
CASSTGQETNQPQHF
>TRBD1|-|TRBJ2-5|TRBV19
TGTGCCAGTAGTACTGACAGGGATGAGACCCAGTACTTC
CASSTDRDETQYF
>-|-|TRBJ1-2|TRBV6-5
TGTGCCAGCAGCCTTACCAGGGGATTTAGTTTCACCTTC
CASSLTRGFSFTF
>-|few|TRBJ1-2|TRBV7-2
TGTGCCAGCAGCTTAGGAAGGGAAGCCTATGGCTACACCTTC
CASSLGREAYGYTF
>-|-|TRBJ2-2|TRBV5-1
TGCGCCAGCAGCTTGGCCAGGGGAACCGGGGAGCTGTTTTTT
CASSLARGTGELFF
>-|-|TRBJ2-5|TRBV30
TGTGCCTGGAGAGGGAAGGGATCAGAGACCCAGTACTTC
CAWRGKGSETQYF
>TRBD2|-|TRBJ2-2|TRBV11-2
TGTGCCAGCAGCCGAACTAGCGGGGCCCTCACCGGGGAGCTGTTTTTT
CASSRTSGALTGELFF
>-|-|TRBJ1-2|TRBV4-2
TGTGCCAGCAGCCAAGAAGGGGGGAACTATGGCTACACCTTC
CASSQEGGNYGYTF
>-|once|TRBJ1-6|TRBV6-5
TGTGCCAGCAGTCTAGACAGGATTTTCTCACCCCTCCACTTT
CASSLDRIFSPLHF
>-|few|TRBJ2-7|TRBV4-1
TGCGCCAGCAGCAGGGACGGCTACGAGCAGTACTTC
CASSRDGYEQYF
>-|once|TRBJ2-3|TRBV5-6
TGTGCCAGCAAAGGTTCCGCAGATACGCAGTATTTT
CASKGSADTQYF
>-|-|TRBJ2-7|TRBV5-1
TGCGCCAGCAGCAGGGGTGGAGGGTACGAGCAGTACTTC
CASSRGGGYEQYF
>-|once|TRBJ2-2|TRBV29-1
TGCAGCGTTGATGGCGGCGGGGAGCTGTTTTTT
CSVDGGGELFF
>-|-|TRBJ2-7|TRBV7-2
TGTGCCAGCAGCTCGGCACGGGCCCTTTCCGGCGAGCAGTACTTC
CASSSARALSGEQYF